A single sample is the source of the 7 T cell receptor beta chains below, sequenced in a study of T cell changes during pregnancy in multiple sclerosis. Method: immunoSEQ multiplex PCR; TCRdb's copy keeps in-frame clones and lacks some. The table shows about 42,000 clones, with around 84% occurring only once. The material was CD4+ T cells from peripheral blood mononuclear cells, obtained before pregnancy. These receptors all stem from a female donor with multiple sclerosis, enrolled in a pregnancy study.

This chain links TRBV29-1 with TRBJ2-1; 16 bases match TRBD2. The CDR3 consists of 13 residues. CDR1 SQVTM and CDR2 ANQGSEA come from the germline V gene. J gave up 7 bases and V 8 bases, and 2 bases lay outside the gene matches. The chain's CDR3 is CSWGLAGGNEQFF. CDR3 DNA sequence: TGCAGCTGGGGACTAGCGGGAGGGAATGAGCAGTTCTTC.

V and J are TRBV10-3 and TRBJ1-6, with TRBD1 identical over 8 bases. The CDR3 is 16 amino acids. Germline loops: CDR1 ENHRY, CDR2 SYGVKD. The trim removed 10 bases at V and 0 bases at J, leaving 8 bases unmatched. As DNA, the CDR3 is TGTGCCACCCGACAGGGGTCGAGCTCCTATAATTCACCCCTCCACTTT. It translates to CATRQGSSSYNSPLHF.

This chain uses TRBV11-1 with TRBJ2-7, with D possibly TRBD1 on 6 matching bases. The CDR3 extends over 13 amino acids. Germline lookup yields CDR1 SGHAT and CDR2 FQDESV (reference sequence). The V end was cut by 0 bases, the J end by 5 bases, with 8 bases between. This CDR3 is CASSLAQGDEQYF. The CDR3 DNA follows: TGTGCCAGCAGCTTAGCACAGGGCGACGAGCAGTACTTC.

The chain uses TRBV7-8 and TRBJ1-2, with unresolved D. The V and J ends lost 1 base and 4 bases respectively, with 10 bases between them. The CDR3 has 14 residues. CDR1 is SGHVS, CDR2 FQNEAQ, per germline. This CDR3 is CASSLDSAVYGYTF. The CDR3 DNA reads TGTGCCAGCAGCTTAGACTCGGCGGTCTATGGCTACACCTTC.

The V call is TRBV10-1, the J call TRBJ2-7, with TRBD2 matching over 9 bases. The CDR3 is made up of 14 amino acids. V shed 9 bases, J shed 4 bases, and the junction held 10 bases outside the gene matches. Germline V gives CDR1 WNHNN, CDR2 SYGVQD (reference sequence). CDR3 nucleotide sequence: TGCGCCAGTTCCCGGACGGGACTAGCTTACGAGCAGTACTTC. Protein product: CASSRTGLAYEQYF.

The chain combines TRBV5-3 with TRBJ1-2; D uncertain. TRBV5-3 is annotated as an ORF whose role is uncertain. V lost 4 bases to trimming and J lost 4 bases, with 17 bases between them. The length of the CDR3 is 15 residues. As DNA, the CDR3 is TGTGCCAGAAGCCGTAAAGTTGTAGGGAGCTATGGCTACACCTTC. As protein: CARSRKVVGSYGYTF.

CDR3 residues: CASRKLSTSTDTQYF. The CDR3 DNA follows: TGTGCCAGCAGAAAACTTAGTACGAGCACAGATACGCAGTATTTT. This chain connects TRBV2 to TRBJ2-3, with D unclear. CDR1 is SNHLY, CDR2 FYNNEI, per germline. CDR3 length: 15 amino acids. V dropped 6 bases and J dropped 0 bases, with 13 bases sitting between them.